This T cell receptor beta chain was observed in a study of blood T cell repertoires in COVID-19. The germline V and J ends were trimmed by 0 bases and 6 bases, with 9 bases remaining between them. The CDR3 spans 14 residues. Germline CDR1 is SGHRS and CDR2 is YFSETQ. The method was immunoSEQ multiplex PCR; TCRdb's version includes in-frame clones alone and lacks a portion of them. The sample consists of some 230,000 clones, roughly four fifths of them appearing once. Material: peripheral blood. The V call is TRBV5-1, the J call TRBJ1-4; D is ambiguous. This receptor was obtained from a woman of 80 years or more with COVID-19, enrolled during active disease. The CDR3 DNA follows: TGCGCCAGCAGCTTGGTAGGTGACTATGAAAAACTGTTTTTT. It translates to CASSLVGDYEKLFF.